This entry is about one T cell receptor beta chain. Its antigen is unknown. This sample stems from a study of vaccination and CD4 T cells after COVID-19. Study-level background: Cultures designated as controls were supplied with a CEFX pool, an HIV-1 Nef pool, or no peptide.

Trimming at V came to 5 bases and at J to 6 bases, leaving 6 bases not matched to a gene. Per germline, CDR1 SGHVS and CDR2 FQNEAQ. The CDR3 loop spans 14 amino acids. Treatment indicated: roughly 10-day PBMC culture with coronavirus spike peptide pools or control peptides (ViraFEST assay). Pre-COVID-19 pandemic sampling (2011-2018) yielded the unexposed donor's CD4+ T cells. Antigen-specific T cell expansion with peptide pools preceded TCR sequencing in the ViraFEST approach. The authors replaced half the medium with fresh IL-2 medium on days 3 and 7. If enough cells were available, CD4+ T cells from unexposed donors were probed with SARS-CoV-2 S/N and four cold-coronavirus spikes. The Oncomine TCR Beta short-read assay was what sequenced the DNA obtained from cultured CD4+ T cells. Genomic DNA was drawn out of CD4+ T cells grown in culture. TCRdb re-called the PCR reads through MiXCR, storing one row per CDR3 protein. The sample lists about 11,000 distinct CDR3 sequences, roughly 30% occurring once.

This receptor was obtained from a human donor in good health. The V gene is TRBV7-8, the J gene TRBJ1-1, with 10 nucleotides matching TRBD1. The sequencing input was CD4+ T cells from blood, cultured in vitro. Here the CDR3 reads CASSAGQGVAEAFF. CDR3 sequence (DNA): TGTGCCAGCAGCGCCGGACAGGGGGTTGCTGAAGCTTTCTTT.